The 6 T cell receptor beta chains in this list originate from one sample, sequenced in a study of regulatory T cells in long-lasting Graves disease. Time point specified: newly diagnosed GD, antithyroid drugs for less than 3 months. PBMCs were the source of the RNA used for TCR sequencing. Building the TCR beta libraries relied on iRepertoire HTBI primers, and CDR3 regions underwent Arm-PCR. TCRdb re-called the multiplex PCR reads through MiXCR, storing one row per CDR3 protein. Found here are 600,000 to 650,000 distinct CDR3 sequences, roughly 15% of them singletons; the top ten hold 15% to 20%. These data are also associated with another study on T cells in Graves' hyperthyroidism and ophthalmopathy.

Source: peripheral blood mononuclear cells (PBMCs), taken at new diagnosis, from a patient treated with antithyroid drugs. These receptors were obtained from a woman aged 25 to 45 with Graves disease.

The sample holds many counts of this clonotype. The DNA of the CDR3 is TGTGCCAGCAGCCTCACTGGAGTGAACACCGGGGAGCTGTTTTTT. Its translation is CASSLTGVNTGELFF. This rearrangement joins TRBV7-3 to TRBJ2-2; no clear D. Trimming cost V 5 bases and J 1 base, with 11 bases left between them. Germline assignment: CDR1 SGHTA and CDR2 FQGTGA. The CDR3 covers 15 residues.

Only a few counts were recorded for this clonotype. The chain employs TRBV19 and TRBJ2-7; a possible D gene is TRBD1 (5 bases). Germline V CDR1 and CDR2: LNHDA, SQIVND (reference sequence). V lost 8 bases, J lost 8 bases, and 25 bases lay in between. This CDR3 has 15 residues. The CDR3 DNA reads as TGTGCCAGTTCCTCCCATGGCAGGGCCCCCGTACAGCAGTACTTC. Its translation: CASSSHGRAPVQQYF.

As for this clonotype: A much larger clonotype is one base distant, so this may be a read error. The chain employs TRBV12-3 or TRBV12-4 and TRBJ2-7, with D possibly being TRBD2 (6 bases). The CDR3 loop spans 13 amino acids. The V and J ends lost 6 bases and 7 bases respectively, with 16 bases between them. The CDR3 sequence: CASRLEGNNEQYF. The CDR3 nucleotides read TGTGCCAGCAGGCTGGAGGGAAACAATGAGCAGTACTTC.

This chain joins TRBV5-6 and TRBJ2-2, with 7 bases aligning to TRBD2. This CDR3 has 16 amino acids. The germline V gene has CDR1 SGHDT and CDR2 YYEEEE. J gave up 5 bases and V 1 base, and 8 bases lay outside the gene matches. The CDR3 DNA reads as TGTGCCAGCAGCTTGATGGAGCTAGCGGTGACCGGGGAGCTGTTTTTT. Encoded protein: CASSLMELAVTGELFF.

This chain links TRBV20-1 with TRBJ2-7; 10 bases line up with TRBD2. There are 15 residues in the CDR3. The junction had 6 bases not matched to a gene; V was cut back by 0 bases and J by 4 bases. CDR1 DFQATT and CDR2 SNEGSKA come from the germline V gene (reference sequence). The CDR3 DNA follows: TGCAGTGCTAGAGATATTCTAGCGGGAGTGTACGAGCAGTACTTC. This gives the protein CSARDILAGVYEQYF.

This clonotype was recorded at least ten times. The chain couples TRBV7-2 to TRBJ2-2; tentative D call: TRBD1 (8 bases). The CDR3 consists of 15 residues. Germline loops: CDR1 SGHTA, CDR2 FQGNSA. Trimming stripped 5 bases from V and 5 bases from J, with 15 bases between. CDR3 amino acids: CASSKTGGGTGELFF. The CDR3 region has the DNA TGTGCCAGCAGCAAAACAGGGGGGGGGACCGGGGAGCTGTTTTTT.